Each of the 11 T cell receptor beta chains below was sequenced from the same sample in a study of shared clonotypes between healthy human individuals. Here immunoSEQ multiplex PCR was the method, and the copy in TCRdb shows in-frame clones only, minus some. The sample shows about 1 million clones, about 80% of them seen only once. What was sequenced was memory CD4+ T cells sorted from blood. The subset was: CD45RA-negative fraction. These receptors originate from a man younger than 30 in good health.

The rearrangement joins TRBV9 to TRBJ2-5; 8 nucleotides align to TRBD2. Unmatched junction bases numbered 6, after V lost 4 bases and J lost 7 bases. The CDR3 totals 13 residues. Germline-derived CDR1 and CDR2 are SGDLS and YYNGEE. The CDR3 sequence is CASSSSGSGTQYF. CDR3 coding DNA: TGTGCCAGCAGCTCGAGCGGGAGTGGGACCCAGTACTTC.

V gene TRBV7-3 combines with J gene TRBJ2-2, with TRBD2 identical over 7 bases. This CDR3 has 14 residues. The J segment lost 4 bases and the V segment lost 8 bases, leaving 7 bases of the junction unmatched. Germline V gives CDR1 SGHTA, CDR2 FQGTGA. The CDR3 protein is CASAREGTTGELFF. CDR3 bases: TGTGCCAGCGCAAGGGAGGGGACCACCGGGGAGCTGTTTTTT.

The chain carries TRBV10-3 and TRBJ2-2; 10 bases align to TRBD2. V shed 6 bases, J shed 7 bases, and the junction held 5 bases outside the gene matches. This CDR3 contains 14 residues. Germline CDR1 reads ENHRY; CDR2 reads SYGVKD. DNA for the CDR3: TGTGCCATCAGGGGGACTAGCGTTGTCGGGGAGCTGTTTTTT. Translating it yields CAIRGTSVVGELFF.

The V gene is TRBV10-3, the J gene TRBJ2-1; a possible D gene is TRBD1 (6 bases). The germline V gene encodes CDR1 ENHRY and CDR2 SYGVKD. The CDR3 has 15 amino acids. Trimming removed 0 bases at V and 8 bases at J, with 14 bases between. CDR3 loop: CAISESTDSSYEQFF. CDR3 sequence (DNA): TGTGCCATCAGTGAGTCGACGGACAGTTCATATGAGCAGTTCTTC.

The chain joins TRBV10-1 to TRBJ1-3; weak D call: TRBD1 (5 bases). CDR1 WNHNN and CDR2 SYGVQD come from the germline V gene (reference sequence). The V gene lost 9 bases and the J gene lost 3 bases, with 18 bases spanning the gap. This CDR3 contains 15 residues. The CDR3 bases are TGCGCCAGAAAAGGCCCCCGGGGGTTTGGAAACACCATATATTTT. Translating it yields CARKGPRGFGNTIYF.

The chain employs TRBV28 and TRBJ1-6; unclear D gene. CDR3 length equals 16 residues. Germline CDR1 reads MDHEN; CDR2 reads SYDVKM. V was cut by 7 bases and J by 6 bases, with 19 bases left in between. The DNA for the CDR3 is TGTGCCAGCAATTCGAGGGAGGATTGGTTTAATTCACCCCTCCACTTT. Protein: CASNSREDWFNSPLHF.

J is TRBJ2-7 and V is TRBV10-3; D might be TRBD1 or TRBD2, each matching 5 bases. This CDR3 is 14 amino acids long. Between the trimmed V and J ends, which lost 5 bases and 5 bases, there was a span of 16 bases. Germline values: CDR1 ENHRY, CDR2 SYGVKD. CDR3 sequence (DNA): TGTGCCATCAGTACGGGACGCGAGCCCCACGAGCAGTACTTC. Encoded protein: CAISTGREPHEQYF.

This sequence joins TRBV7-9 and TRBJ2-7; TRBD1 agrees at 8 bases. The CDR3 covers 14 residues. Trimming took 5 bases from V and 9 from J; bases not matched to a gene: 12. Per the germline V gene, CDR1 is SEHNR and CDR2 is FQNEAQ (reference sequence). CDR3 in amino acids: CASSQSSRGQGQYF. The CDR3 nucleotides read TGTGCCAGCAGCCAAAGTTCCAGGGGGCAAGGGCAGTACTTC.

The chain combines TRBV27 with TRBJ1-1; TRBD1 agrees at 10 bases. V was pared by 3 bases and J by 3 bases, with 4 bases of the junction left unmatched. This CDR3 region has 15 residues. In germline, CDR1 is MNHEY, CDR2 SMNVEV (reference sequence). The CDR3 loop reads CASSFLGTGDTEAFF. CDR3 in DNA: TGTGCCAGCAGTTTCCTCGGGACAGGGGACACTGAAGCTTTCTTT.

A note on this clone: Other DNA sequences in this specimen translate into the identical CDR3. V and J are TRBV5-6 and TRBJ2-7; D is unresolved. Per germline, CDR1 SGHDT and CDR2 YYEEEE. The CDR3 sequence is 13 residues long. The V gene lost 2 bases and the J gene lost 1 base, with 7 bases spanning the gap. The CDR3 loop is CASSLPASYEQYF. In DNA form, the CDR3 reads TGTGCCAGCAGCTTACCAGCTTCCTACGAGCAGTACTTC.

The rearrangement links TRBV2 to TRBJ2-7; possible D gene TRBD2, 7 bases. CDR3 length: 14 amino acids. V was pared by 8 bases and J by 5 bases, with 19 bases between. From germline, CDR1 is SNHLY and CDR2 FYNNEI. This CDR3 is CASQGLADNNEQYF. In nucleotides, the CDR3 is TGTGCCAGCCAGGGGCTAGCGGATAATAACGAGCAGTACTTC.